The 19 T cell receptor beta chains below were found in one sample sequenced in a study of cytomegalovirus exposure and HLA in healthy donors. The PCR contained 60 Vbeta and 13 Jbeta primers. Profiled with immunoSEQ multiplex PCR; TCRdb holds only in-frame clones, not every one. The sample totals 75,000 to 85,000 clones. The sequenced sample consisted of PBMCs. These receptors all stem from a man aged 18 to 35 in good health and CMV-seropositive.

This rearrangement joins TRBV4-1 to TRBJ2-7, with 8 bases fitting TRBD1. Trimming cost V 0 bases and J 5 bases; bases outside gene matches: 6. The CDR3 is made up of 15 amino acids. Germline values: CDR1 MGHRA, CDR2 YSYEKL. CDR3 sequence reads: CASSQEWTGWDEQYF. CDR3 DNA: TGCGCCAGCAGCCAAGAATGGACAGGGTGGGACGAGCAGTACTTC.

V is TRBV13 and J is TRBJ2-7; 7 nucleotides agree with TRBD2. Germline V gene sequence: CDR1 PRHDT, CDR2 FYEKMQ (reference sequence). Trimming cost V 5 bases and J 6 bases; bases outside gene matches: 10. The CDR3 is 14 amino acids. CDR3 DNA: TGTGCCAGCAGCCCCCGGGCTAGCGGAAGCGAGCAGTACTTC. Translating gives CASSPRASGSEQYF.

The CDR3 coding sequence is TGTGCCTGGAGTACGGACAGCCGCGGGACCATATATTTT. Residues: CAWSTDSRGTIYF. The chain carries TRBV30 and TRBJ1-3; tentative D call: TRBD1 (6 bases). The V end lost 2 bases, the J end lost 10 bases, and 15 bases lay between the germline ends. The CDR3 is 13 residues long. The germline CDR1 and CDR2 sequences are GTSNPN and SVGIG (reference sequence).

The chain is built from TRBV5-1 and TRBJ2-3, with a tentative D call TRBD2 (6 bases). Germline CDR1 SGHRS, CDR2 YFSETQ. V was shortened by 2 bases and J by 5 bases, with 9 bases between the two germline ends. This CDR3 comprises 13 residues. The CDR3 sequence: CASSLGRGDTQYF. Here the CDR3 DNA reads TGCGCCAGCAGCTTAGGGCGGGGAGATACGCAGTATTTT.

This chain connects TRBV13 to TRBJ2-3; 10 bases are shared with TRBD2. The CDR3 spans 15 residues. Germline assignment: CDR1 PRHDT and CDR2 FYEKMQ (reference sequence). V shed 5 bases and J 8 bases; nucleotides not matched to a gene: 10. CDR3 amino acids: CASSDGASGSFTQYF. Written as DNA, the CDR3 is TGTGCCAGCAGCGACGGGGCTAGCGGGAGTTTTACGCAGTATTTT. The entire variable domain, with the rest obtained from reference TRBV13 and TRBJ2-3, is as follows: AAGVIQSPRHLIKEKRETATLKCYPIPRHDTVYWYQQGPGQDPQFLISFYEKMQSDKGSIPDRFSAQQFSDYHSELNMSSLELGDSALYFCASSDGASGSFTQYFGPGTRLTVL.

The DNA of the CDR3 is TGTGCCAGCAGTGATTCAGCGGGAGGGGGGCAAGAGACCCAGTACTTC. It codes for CASSDSAGGGQETQYF. J is TRBJ2-5 and V is TRBV6-4, with 10 positions matching TRBD2. CDR3 length: 16 amino acids. V trimming: 3 bases; J trimming: 2 bases; junction bases outside the gene matches: 6. The germline V gene has CDR1 MRHNA and CDR2 SNTAGT.

The V and J genes are TRBV5-1 and TRBJ1-1, with 7 positions matching TRBD1. Germline CDR1 reads SGHRS; CDR2 reads YFSETQ. This CDR3 comprises 14 residues. V was pared by 2 bases and J by 6 bases, with 7 bases of the junction left unmatched. DNA for the CDR3: TGCGCCAGCAGCTTTACAGGGGAGTGGGCTGAAGCTTTCTTT. Protein product: CASSFTGEWAEAFF.

The chain links TRBV2 to TRBJ1-2; tentative D call: TRBD1 (6 bases). V was trimmed by 7 bases and J by 8 bases, leaving 14 bases between them. This CDR3 is built from 12 residues. Germline CDR1 is SNHLY and CDR2 is FYNNEI. The CDR3 coding sequence is TGTGCCAGCACCAACAGGGTCGACGGCTACACCTTC. Its translation is CASTNRVDGYTF.

The chain has TRBV7-2 and TRBJ2-2, with TRBD2 matching 12 bases. The CDR3 sequence is 18 residues long. Per germline, CDR1 SGHTA and CDR2 FQGNSA. V trimming: 1 base; J trimming: 3 bases; junction bases outside the gene matches: 6. CDR3 residues: CASSLDPSGRGHTGELFF. The CDR3 DNA follows: TGTGCCAGCAGCTTAGACCCTAGCGGGAGGGGTCACACCGGGGAGCTGTTTTTT.

The chain recombines TRBV7-6 with TRBJ2-1, with D possibly TRBD2 on 7 matching bases. Trimming pared 0 bases from V and 6 bases from J, leaving 12 bases between. There are 15 residues in the CDR3. Germline CDR1 and CDR2: SGHVS and FNYEAQ. The CDR3 region is CASSLAGGPTNEQFF. The CDR3 coding sequence is TGTGCCAGCAGCTTAGCGGGGGGGCCAACCAATGAGCAGTTCTTC.

CDR3 sequence: CASSLEVGFWANEKLFF. Written as DNA, the CDR3 is TGTGCCAGCAGCTTAGAGGTCGGGTTCTGGGCTAATGAAAAACTGTTTTTT. V gene TRBV11-2 combines with J gene TRBJ1-4; D is unclear. Trimming removed 0 bases at V and 3 bases at J, with 14 bases between. Germline V lookup: CDR1 SGHAT, CDR2 FQNNGV. CDR3 length equals 17 residues.

The chain is built from TRBV7-9 and TRBJ2-7, with 7 nucleotides matching TRBD2. This CDR3 is 17 amino acids long. Per the germline V gene, CDR1 is SEHNR and CDR2 is FQNEAQ (reference sequence). Unmatched junction bases numbered 12, after V lost 4 bases and J lost 0 bases. For the CDR3, the DNA is TGTGCCAGCAGCTCCCCAACCGAGCGCGGGAGCTCCTACGAGCAGTACTTC. This sequence encodes CASSSPTERGSSYEQYF.

V gene TRBV6-1 combines with J gene TRBJ1-6, with D hard to call. Deletions cut 2 bases from V and 6 bases from J, with 5 bases between. Looked up from germline, CDR1 is MNHNS and CDR2 is SASEGT. The CDR3 covers 13 residues. The CDR3 spells CASSELRNSPLHF. The CDR3 coding sequence is TGTGCCAGCAGTGAACTTCGTAATTCACCCCTCCACTTT.

This chain connects TRBV28 to TRBJ1-1; 11 bases agree with TRBD1. This CDR3 spans 15 amino acids. V was clipped by 8 bases and J by 6 bases; unmatched bases: 11. Germline CDR1 reads MDHEN; CDR2 reads SYDVKM. This chain's CDR3 is CASVTWDRGSPEAFF. Here the CDR3 DNA reads TGTGCCAGCGTAACTTGGGACAGGGGGTCCCCTGAAGCTTTCTTT.

V and J are TRBV11-2 and TRBJ1-2; 7 bases are shared with TRBD1. Per the germline V gene, CDR1 is SGHAT and CDR2 is FQNNGV. V shed 6 bases, J shed 4 bases, and the junction held 11 bases outside the gene matches. The CDR3 sequence is 15 residues long. For the CDR3, the DNA is TGTGCCAGCAGGGAGACCTCGACAGGGAGCTATGGCTACACCTTC. This translates into CASRETSTGSYGYTF.

This chain joins TRBV5-1 and TRBJ2-2; no firm D call. Germline lookup yields CDR1 SGHRS and CDR2 YFSETQ. The CDR3 contains 11 residues. The V end was cut by 3 bases, the J end by 9 bases, with 6 bases between. Here the CDR3 DNA reads TGCGCCAGCAGCTCCGGTTGGGAGCTGTTTTTT. Translation gives CASSSGWELFF.

The gene calls are TRBV6-5 and TRBJ2-2; TRBD2 matches 9 bases. This CDR3 is built from 15 residues. Germline V gene sequence: CDR1 MNHEY, CDR2 SVGAGI. Unmatched junction bases numbered 7, after V lost 6 bases and J lost 5 bases. CDR3 residues: CASSIAGVVTGELFF. The CDR3 DNA follows: TGTGCCAGCAGCATAGCGGGAGTAGTAACCGGGGAGCTGTTTTTT.

The V gene is TRBV6-5, the J gene TRBJ2-3; TRBD1 might be the D (5 bases). The CDR3 is 12 amino acids. Germline assignment: CDR1 MNHEY and CDR2 SVGAGI. Deletions cut 6 bases from V and 6 bases from J, with 10 bases between. DNA for the CDR3: TGTGCCAGCAGAGGGGATGCGGATACGCAGTATTTT. Protein sequence: CASRGDADTQYF.

This chain connects TRBV19 to TRBJ2-7, with 10 bases matching TRBD1. The CDR3 contains 15 residues. Trimming at V came to 3 bases and at J to 4 bases, leaving 6 bases not matched to a gene. CDR1 LNHDA and CDR2 SQIVND come from the germline V gene (reference sequence). The CDR3 sequence is CASSIATGGVYEQYF. CDR3 nucleotide sequence: TGTGCCAGTAGTATCGCGACAGGGGGCGTATACGAGCAGTACTTC.